This TCR beta chain was documented in a study of blood T cells in healthy people across ages. PCR was performed a second time for about 7 to 11 cycles using a sample-barcoded 5' primer and a J-beta primer mix. TCRdb called the 5' RACE reads again in MiXCR, with one record for every CDR3 protein. The profile shows about 1.8 million distinct CDR3 sequences, roughly 52% of them singletons. The CDR3 loop spans 15 amino acids. Germline CDR1 SGHVS, CDR2 FQNEAQ. Of note for this clonotype: A read error may account for a junction end that differs from germline.

This receptor was identified in a woman aged 40 to 50 in good health. This chain connects TRBV7-8 to TRBJ1-2; maybe TRBD1 (6 bases). Sequencing used blood. The CDR3 loop reads CASSDGGRNNCGYTF. The CDR3 coding sequence is TGTGCCAGCAGCGACGGGGGGCGGAACAACTGTGGCTACACCTTC. Complete variable domain (other parts from reference TRBV7-8 and TRBJ1-2): GAGVSQSPRYKVAKRGQDVALRCDPISGHVSLFWYQQALGQGPEFLTYFQNEAQLDKSGLPSDRFFAERPEGSVSTLKIQRTQQEDSAVYLCASSDGGRNNCGYTFGSGTRLTVV.